The clone carrying this TCR beta chain showed up just once. The data originate from a study of blood T cell repertoires in COVID-19. Study context: From the United States, Italy and Spain came samples of acute and convalescent COVID-19. Sample material is recorded as cDNA or gDNA derived from T cells, B-cell-depleted T cells, or PBMCs.

Enrolment of Seattle patients took place during active infection, and they were followed longitudinally. Authors' data handling: For nucleated cells, counts were estimated from reference gene primer amplification. Clones were read by immunoSEQ multiplex PCR, and TCRdb kept only the in-frame ones, dropping some. V and J calls and clone size follow that table, whereas D and trimming were derived from the DNA. The repertoire holds 450,000 or so clones, approximately 89% seen once, with approximately 1.5% in the top ten. Sequences were obtained from peripheral blood. This clonotype was obtained from a woman between 40 and 55 years old with COVID-19, enrolled during active disease.

The CDR3 sequence: CASSLSGTGEEKLFF. The CDR3 nucleotides read TGCGCCAGCAGCTTATCCGGGACAGGGGAAGAAAAACTGTTTTTT. The chain is built from TRBV5-1 and TRBJ1-4, with 10 bases aligning to TRBD1. Germline V lookup: CDR1 SGHRS, CDR2 YFSETQ. The V gene end was trimmed by 2 bases and the J gene end by 8 bases; junction bases not matched to a gene: 6. CDR3 size: 15 residues. The full variable domain, with the rest looked up from reference TRBV5-1 and TRBJ1-4, is KAGVTQTPRYLIKTRGQQVTLSCSPISGHRSVSWYQQTPGQGLQFLFEYFSETQRNKGNFPGRFSGRQFSNSRSEMNVSTLELGDSALYLCASSLSGTGEEKLFFGSGTQLSVL.